This note documents a single T cell receptor beta chain sequence. The germline CDR1 and CDR2 sequences are DFQATT and SNEGSKA (reference sequence). This CDR3 contains 13 residues. Trimming took 6 bases from V and 4 from J; bases not matched to a gene: 1. TCRdb re-analysed the 5' RACE reads in MiXCR, keeping a single row per CDR3 protein. The sample carries about 520,000 distinct CDR3 sequences, 20% to 25% recorded once. The data were obtained in a study of identical twins. These data also featured in a second study, about T cells expressing NK-cell markers. That report adds: One of the eight sequenced donors was seronegative, whereas the other seven were HCMV-seropositive. Dominance of the CD3+CD56-NKG2C+ fraction by these clonotypes also held in a handful of donors.

The TCR was taken from a woman between 18 and 30 years old in good health. What was sequenced was CD4+ T cells sorted from blood. The V call is TRBV20-1, the J call TRBJ2-1; 12 bases match TRBD2. In nucleotides, the CDR3 is TGCAGTGCCACTAGCGGGAGGTACAATGAGCAGTTCTTC. Its protein product is CSATSGRYNEQFF.